This record looks at one T cell receptor (beta chain) sequence and its context. Its antigen is still unknown. No base quality information exists; no much larger clone differs at one position. High-throughput TCR beta sequencing profiled peripheral blood CD8+ and CD4+ T cells from healthy donors, Susac syndrome patients and multiple sclerosis patients. Treatment-naive patients with stable or active relapsing-remitting disease fulfilling revised McDonald criteria were used as multiple sclerosis controls. Bulk CD8+ and CD4+ T cells were purified magnetically by negative isolation, whereas CD8+ TEMRA cells were enriched by FACS. Blood was collected in EDTA tubes and processed within 24 hours, with PBMCs isolated through density gradient centrifugation. PBMCs intended for TCR sequencing were frozen in liquid nitrogen and were later thawed in a 37 degrees C water bath. A purity of at least 90% was achieved for sorted or isolated CD4+, CD8+ and CD8+ TEMRA cells.

The data derive from a study of CD8 T cells in Susac syndrome (dated by TCRdb to the late 2010s). About the full investigation: The study used repertoire sequencing to test whether antigen drove CD8+ T cell activation and differentiation in Susac syndrome. The study compared CD8+ T cell repertoire clonality among 12 healthy donors, some 14 Susac syndrome patients and roughly 15 multiple sclerosis patients.

The CDR3 measures 14 amino acids from cysteine to phenylalanine. Just CDR3 DNA is preserved here, 42 bases in frame from base 1. From the germline V gene (reference sequence), CDR1 is SEHNR and CDR2 is FQNEAQ. Cut back by 0 bases and 5 bases, the V and J ends lie 8 bases apart. RNA was extracted using the RNeasy kit, and roughly 0.45 to 1 microgram was reverse transcribed with random hexamers. The immunoSEQ multiplex PCR assay, covering 54 Vbeta and 13 Jbeta segments, was used to amplify TCR beta CDR3 regions. Bias from PCR amplification was corrected by using a synthetic template baseline for primer optimization and for computational correction. From the authors' description of their analysis: Only productive sequences were kept, with reads annotated to V, D and J genes according to IMGT and analyzed in immunoSEQ Analyzer. To calculate clonality, Shannon entropy was normalized by log2 of the number of productive unique sequences and then subtracted from one. For each patient and control, public and private clones were evaluated among the 100 most prevalent clones. Clones were defined as Susac-specific if absent from the healthy and MS cohorts, from 1052 published viral clones and from other ImmuneACCESS disease sequences. In TCRdb, the public reads were trimmed at Q25 with fastp and aligned with MiXCR, with productive beta chains retained. Entries are consolidated by CDR3 protein sequence, retaining the most common genes and DNA. It is TCRdb's table, rather than the study itself, that gives the V and J calls and clone size. This sample is represented by roughly 120,000 distinct CDR3 sequences; over 90% of them were singletons. The leading ten clones occupy roughly 0.31% of the sample.

Overall study outcomes, separate from this receptor: The TCR sequencing and HLA analysis was acknowledged to have included a relatively small number of individuals.

The TCR was taken from a human donor with multiple sclerosis. The source material was CD8+ T cells from PBMCs. This receptor chain uses TRBV7-9 and TRBJ2-1; the D gene is perhaps TRBD1, from 5 matching bases. The DNA sequence is TGTGCCAGCAGCTTAGCACAGGACAACAATGAGCAGTTCTTC. This yields the protein CASSLAQDNNEQFF.